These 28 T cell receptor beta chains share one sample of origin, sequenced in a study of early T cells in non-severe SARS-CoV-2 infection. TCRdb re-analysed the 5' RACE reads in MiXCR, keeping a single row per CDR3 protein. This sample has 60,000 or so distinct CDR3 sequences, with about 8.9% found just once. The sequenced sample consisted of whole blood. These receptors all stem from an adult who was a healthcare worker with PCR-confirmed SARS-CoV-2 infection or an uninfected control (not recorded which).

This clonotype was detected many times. The chain's CDR3 is CASSLQGSPQHF. In DNA, the CDR3 is TGTGCCAGCAGCTTACAGGGCTCCCCCCAGCATTTT. This chain connects TRBV7-6 to TRBJ1-5, with a possible D match to TRBD1 (5 bases). Trimming took off 2 bases at V and 10 bases at J, with 9 bases between the two ends. The CDR3 loop spans 12 amino acids. Germline V gives CDR1 SGHVS, CDR2 FNYEAQ.

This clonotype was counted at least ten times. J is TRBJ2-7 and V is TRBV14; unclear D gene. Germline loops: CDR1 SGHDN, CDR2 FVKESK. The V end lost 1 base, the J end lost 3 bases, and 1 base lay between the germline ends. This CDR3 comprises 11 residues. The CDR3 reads CASSQGYEQYF. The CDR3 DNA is TGTGCCAGCAGCCAAGGCTACGAGCAGTACTTC.

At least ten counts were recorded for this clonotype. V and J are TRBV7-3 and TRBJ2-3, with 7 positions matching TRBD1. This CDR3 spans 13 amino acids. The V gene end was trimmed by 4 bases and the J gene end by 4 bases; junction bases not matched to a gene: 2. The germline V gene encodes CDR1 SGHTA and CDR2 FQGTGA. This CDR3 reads CASSYRGSDTQYF. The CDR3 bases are TGTGCCAGCAGCTACAGGGGATCAGATACGCAGTATTTT. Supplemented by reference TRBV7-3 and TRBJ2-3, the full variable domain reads GAGVSQTPSNKVTEKGKYVELRCDPISGHTALYWYRQSLGQGPEFLIYFQGTGAADDSGLPNDRFFAVRPEGSVSTLKIQRTERGDSAVYLCASSYRGSDTQYFGPGTRLTVL.

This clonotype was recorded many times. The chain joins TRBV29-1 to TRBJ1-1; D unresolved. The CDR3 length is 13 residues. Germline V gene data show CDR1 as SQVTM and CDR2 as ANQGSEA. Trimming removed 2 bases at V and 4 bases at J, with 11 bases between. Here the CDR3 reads CSVELARGTEAFF. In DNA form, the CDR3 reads TGCAGCGTTGAACTCGCTCGGGGCACTGAAGCTTTCTTT.

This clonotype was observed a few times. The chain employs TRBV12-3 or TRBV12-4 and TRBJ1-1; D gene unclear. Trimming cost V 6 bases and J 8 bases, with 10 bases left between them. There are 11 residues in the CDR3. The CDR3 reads CASRSDSEAFF. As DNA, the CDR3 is TGTGCCAGCAGAAGCGATTCAGAAGCTTTCTTT.

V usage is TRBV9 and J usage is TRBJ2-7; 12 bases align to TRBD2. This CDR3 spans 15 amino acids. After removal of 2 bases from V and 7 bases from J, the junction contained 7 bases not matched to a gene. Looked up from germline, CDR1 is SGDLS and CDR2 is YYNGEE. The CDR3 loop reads CASSVTSGRWSEQYF. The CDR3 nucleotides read TGTGCCAGCAGCGTTACTAGCGGGAGGTGGAGTGAGCAGTACTTC.

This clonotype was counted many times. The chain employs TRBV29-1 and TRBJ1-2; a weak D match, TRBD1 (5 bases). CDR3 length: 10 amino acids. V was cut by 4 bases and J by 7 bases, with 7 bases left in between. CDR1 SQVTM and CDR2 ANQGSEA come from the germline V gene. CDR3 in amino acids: CSVGGFGYTF. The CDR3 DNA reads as TGCAGCGTTGGGGGGTTTGGCTACACCTTC.

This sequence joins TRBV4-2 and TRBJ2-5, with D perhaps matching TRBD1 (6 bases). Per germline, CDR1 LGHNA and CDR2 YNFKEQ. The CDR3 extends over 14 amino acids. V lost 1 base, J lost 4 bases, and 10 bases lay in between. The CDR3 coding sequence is TGTGCCAGCAGCCAAGGACAGGCCCGAGAGACCCAGTACTTC. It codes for CASSQGQARETQYF.

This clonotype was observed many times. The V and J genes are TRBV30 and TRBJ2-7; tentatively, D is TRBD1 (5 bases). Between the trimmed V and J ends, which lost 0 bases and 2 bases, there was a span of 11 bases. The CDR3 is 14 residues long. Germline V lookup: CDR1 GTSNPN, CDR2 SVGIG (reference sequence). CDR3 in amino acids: CAWSVLAQAYEQYF. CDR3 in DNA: TGTGCCTGGAGTGTCCTTGCACAGGCCTACGAGCAGTACTTC.

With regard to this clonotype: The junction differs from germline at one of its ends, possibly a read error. For the CDR3, the DNA is TGTGCCACCAACAGACCGGGGCAGTCGAATACGCAGTATTTT. This sequence encodes CATNRPGQSNTQYF. This chain joins TRBV15 and TRBJ2-3; D may match TRBD1 or TRBD2 (5 bases each). This CDR3 region has 14 residues. In germline, CDR1 is LNHNV, CDR2 YYDKDF (reference sequence).

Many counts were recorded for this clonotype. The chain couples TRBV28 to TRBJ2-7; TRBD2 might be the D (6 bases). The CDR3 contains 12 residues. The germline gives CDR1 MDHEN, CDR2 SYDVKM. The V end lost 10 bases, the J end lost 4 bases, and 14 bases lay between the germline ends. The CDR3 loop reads CATGGPPYEQYF. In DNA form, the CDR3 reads TGTGCCACCGGAGGGCCCCCGTACGAGCAGTACTTC.

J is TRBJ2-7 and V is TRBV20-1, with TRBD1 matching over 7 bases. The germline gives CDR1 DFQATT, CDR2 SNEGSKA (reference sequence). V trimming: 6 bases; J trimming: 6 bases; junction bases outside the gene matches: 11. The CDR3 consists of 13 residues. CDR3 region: CSADRQGPGEQYF. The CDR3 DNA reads TGCAGTGCCGATAGACAGGGTCCGGGCGAGCAGTACTTC.

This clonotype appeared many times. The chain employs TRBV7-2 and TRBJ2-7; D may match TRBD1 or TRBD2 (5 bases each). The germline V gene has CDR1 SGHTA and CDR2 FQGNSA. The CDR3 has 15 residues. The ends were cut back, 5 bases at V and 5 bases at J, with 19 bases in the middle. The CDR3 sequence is CASSLPTLRDHEQYF. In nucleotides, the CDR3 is TGTGCCAGCAGCCTCCCCACCCTACGGGACCACGAGCAGTACTTC.

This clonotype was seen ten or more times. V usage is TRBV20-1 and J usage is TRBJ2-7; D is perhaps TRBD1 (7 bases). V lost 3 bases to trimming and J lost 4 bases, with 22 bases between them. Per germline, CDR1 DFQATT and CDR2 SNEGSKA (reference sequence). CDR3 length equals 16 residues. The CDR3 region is CSASTGVSGSWYEQYF. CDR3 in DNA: TGCAGTGCTAGCACAGGGGTTTCCGGGAGTTGGTACGAGCAGTACTTC.

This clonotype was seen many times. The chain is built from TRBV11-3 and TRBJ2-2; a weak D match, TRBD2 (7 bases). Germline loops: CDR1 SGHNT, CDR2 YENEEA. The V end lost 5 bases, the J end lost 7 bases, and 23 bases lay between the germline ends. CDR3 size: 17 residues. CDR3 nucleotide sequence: TGTGCCAGCAGCCAAAGGGGGGCGGGAGTGCTCGGCGGGGAGCTGTTTTTT. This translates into CASSQRGAGVLGGELFF.

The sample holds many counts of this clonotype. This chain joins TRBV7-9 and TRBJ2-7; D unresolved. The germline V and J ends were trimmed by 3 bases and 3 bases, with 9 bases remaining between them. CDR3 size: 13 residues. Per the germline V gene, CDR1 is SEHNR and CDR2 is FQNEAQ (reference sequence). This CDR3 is CASSFNKNYEQYF. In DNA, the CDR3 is TGTGCCAGCAGCTTCAACAAGAACTACGAGCAGTACTTC. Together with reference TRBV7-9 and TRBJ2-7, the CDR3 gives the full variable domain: DTGVSQNPRHKITKRGQNVTFRCDPISEHNRLYWYRQTLGQGPEFLTYFQNEAQLEKSRLLSDRFSAERPKGSFSTLEIQRTEQGDSAMYLCASSFNKNYEQYFGPGTRLTVT.

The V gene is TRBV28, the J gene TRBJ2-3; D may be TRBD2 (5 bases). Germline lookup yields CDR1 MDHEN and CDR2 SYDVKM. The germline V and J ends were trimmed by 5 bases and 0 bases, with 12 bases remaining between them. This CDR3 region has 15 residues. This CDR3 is CASSEPRTSTDTQYF. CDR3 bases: TGTGCCAGCAGTGAACCCCGGACTAGCACAGATACGCAGTATTTT.

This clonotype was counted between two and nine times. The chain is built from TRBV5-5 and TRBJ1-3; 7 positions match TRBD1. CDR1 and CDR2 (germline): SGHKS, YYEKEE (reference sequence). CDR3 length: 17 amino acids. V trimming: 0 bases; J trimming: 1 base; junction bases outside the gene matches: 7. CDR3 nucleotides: TGTGCCAGCAGCTTGGATTACCCGGGACAGTCTGGAAACACCATATATTTT. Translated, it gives CASSLDYPGQSGNTIYF.

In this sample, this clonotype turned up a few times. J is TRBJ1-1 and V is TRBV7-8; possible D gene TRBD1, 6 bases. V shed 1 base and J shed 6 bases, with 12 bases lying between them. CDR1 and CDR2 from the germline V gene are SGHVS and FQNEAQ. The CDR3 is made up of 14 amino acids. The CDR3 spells CASSLGLGAAEAFF. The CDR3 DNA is TGTGCCAGCAGCTTAGGTCTGGGGGCGGCTGAAGCTTTCTTT.

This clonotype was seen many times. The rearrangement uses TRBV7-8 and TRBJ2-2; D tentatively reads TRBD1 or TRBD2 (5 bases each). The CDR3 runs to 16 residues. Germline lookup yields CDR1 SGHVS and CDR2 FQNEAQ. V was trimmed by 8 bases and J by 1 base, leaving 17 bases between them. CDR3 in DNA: TGTGCCAGCTACCTATGGGGGTCCCTGAACACCGGGGAGCTGTTTTTT. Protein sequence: CASYLWGSLNTGELFF.

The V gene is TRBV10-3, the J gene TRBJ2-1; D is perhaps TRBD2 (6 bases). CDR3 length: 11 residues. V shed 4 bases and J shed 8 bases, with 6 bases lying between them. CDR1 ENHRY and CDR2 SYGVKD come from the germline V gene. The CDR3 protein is CAISVADEQFF. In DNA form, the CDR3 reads TGTGCCATCAGTGTAGCGGATGAGCAGTTCTTC.

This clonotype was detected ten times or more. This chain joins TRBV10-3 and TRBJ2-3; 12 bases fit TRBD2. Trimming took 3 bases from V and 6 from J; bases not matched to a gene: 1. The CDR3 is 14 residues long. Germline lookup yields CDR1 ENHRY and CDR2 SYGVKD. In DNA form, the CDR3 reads TGTGCCATCAGTGAAGGGACTAGCGGGGATACGCAGTATTTT. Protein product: CAISEGTSGDTQYF.

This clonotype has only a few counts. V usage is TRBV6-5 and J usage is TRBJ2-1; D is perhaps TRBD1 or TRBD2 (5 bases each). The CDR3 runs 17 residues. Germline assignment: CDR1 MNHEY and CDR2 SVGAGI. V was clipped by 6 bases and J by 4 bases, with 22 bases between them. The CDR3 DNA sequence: TGTGCCAGCAGCAAAACCCTGGGACGCTGGGGGTACAATGAGCAGTTCTTC. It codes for CASSKTLGRWGYNEQFF.

The CDR3 sequence is CASRGDSEYQETQYF. CDR3 DNA: TGTGCCAGCAGGGGGGACTCCGAGTACCAAGAGACCCAGTACTTC. This chain links TRBV28 with TRBJ2-5, with D maybe TRBD2 (6 bases). Germline loops: CDR1 MDHEN, CDR2 SYDVKM. The CDR3 is 15 residues long. Trimming pared 6 bases from V and 0 bases from J, leaving 14 bases between.

The CDR3 sequence: CASSLMKTDGYTF. As DNA, the CDR3 is TGTGCCAGCAGTTTAATGAAAACTGATGGCTACACCTTC. This sequence joins TRBV12-3 or TRBV12-4 and TRBJ1-2; no clear D. The length of the CDR3 is 13 residues. Trimming shortened V by 2 bases and J by 6 bases, and 10 bases separated the two germline ends.

CDR3 DNA sequence: TGTGCCAGCAGTTTAGGCGCACCGTACGAGCAGTACTTC. It yields the protein CASSLGAPYEQYF. J is TRBJ2-7 and V is TRBV28; D remains ambiguous. The germline V and J ends were trimmed by 2 bases and 4 bases, with 9 bases remaining between them. Germline lookup yields CDR1 MDHEN and CDR2 SYDVKM. There are 13 residues in the CDR3.

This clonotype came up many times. CDR3 in DNA: TGTGCCAGCAGCCCCCTTAGCGGGACTCCAGGCGAGCAGTACTTC. This translates into CASSPLSGTPGEQYF. The chain employs TRBV5-5 and TRBJ2-7; TRBD2 aligns across 8 bases. The germline V gene encodes CDR1 SGHKS and CDR2 YYEKEE (reference sequence). The CDR3 runs to 15 residues. After removal of 4 bases from V and 6 bases from J, the junction contained 12 bases not matched to a gene. Complete variable domain (other parts from reference TRBV5-5 and TRBJ2-7): DAGVTQSPTHLIKTRGQQVTLRCSPISGHKSVSWYQQVLGQGPQFIFQYYEKEERGRGNFPDRFSARQFPNYSSELNVNALLLGDSALYLCASSPLSGTPGEQYFGPGTRLTVT.

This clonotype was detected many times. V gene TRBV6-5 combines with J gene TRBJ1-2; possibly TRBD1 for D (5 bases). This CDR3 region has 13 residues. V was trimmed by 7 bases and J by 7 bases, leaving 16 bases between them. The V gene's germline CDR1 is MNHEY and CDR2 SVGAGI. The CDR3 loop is CASTMGERFGYTF. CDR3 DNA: TGTGCCAGCACCATGGGGGAAAGGTTTGGCTACACCTTC.